The next 3 T cell receptor beta chains were all read from a single sample in a study of neoadjuvant anti-PD-1 for oral cavity cancer. Clones were read by immunoSEQ multiplex PCR, and TCRdb kept only the in-frame ones, dropping some. This table holds 60,000 to 75,000 clones, roughly 80% found once. Sequencing used PBMCs, obtained before nivolumab (anti-PD-1) treatment. The origin of the receptors is a person between 40 and 85 years old with oral cavity squamous cell carcinoma.

The chain joins TRBV2 to TRBJ2-1, with 10 bases aligning to TRBD1. The germline gives CDR1 SNHLY, CDR2 FYNNEI. V gave up 6 bases and J gave up 5 bases; unmatched junction bases: 10. The CDR3 covers 16 residues. In nucleotides, the CDR3 is TGTGCCAGCAGGGGACAGGGGATGATAGGGGACAATGAGCAGTTCTTC. It translates to CASRGQGMIGDNEQFF. The entire variable domain, with the rest obtained from reference TRBV2 and TRBJ2-1, is as follows: EPEVTQTPSHQVTQMGQEVILRCVPISNHLYFYWYRQILGQKVEFLVSFYNNEISEKSEIFDDQFSVERPDGSNFTLKIRSTKLEDSAMYFCASRGQGMIGDNEQFFGPGTRLTVL.

The chain couples TRBV19 to TRBJ1-5; D unclear. With 5 bases removed from V and 6 bases from J, the gap between germline ends came to 11 bases. Germline CDR1 LNHDA, CDR2 SQIVND (reference sequence). The length of the CDR3 is 13 residues. The CDR3, as DNA: TGTGCCAGTAGTGAGCAGAAGGGTCAGCCCCAGCATTTT. Amino acids: CASSEQKGQPQHF.

This clone occurred a few times. The chain is built from TRBV14 and TRBJ1-1; tentatively, D is TRBD1 (6 bases). Germline-derived CDR1 and CDR2 are SGHDN and FVKESK. V gave up 7 bases and J gave up 10 bases, with 28 bases separating them. The CDR3 spans 16 residues. The CDR3 loop is CASNHPGSGTPLGAFF. Here the CDR3 DNA reads TGTGCCAGCAACCATCCCGGAAGCGGGACACCTCTCGGAGCTTTCTTT.